These T cell receptor beta chains were read from a single sample in a study of neurological immune-mediated disorders. One entry per CDR3 protein results from TCRdb running MiXCR on the 5' RACE reads. This sample has about 46,000 distinct CDR3 sequences, with less than 5% found just once. Sequenced material: PBMCs. All receptors derive from a woman aged 60-70 years with multiple sclerosis. CDR3s include the opening cysteine and the closing phenylalanine or tryptophan. A D gene is named only where the DNA matches it firmly. Not every row has a clone size; where given, it reads once, few, many or a size class.

many,TRBJ2-3,-,TRBV6-5,TGTGCCAGCAGTTACTCGGTGGGAAGAACAGATACGCAGTATTTT,CASSYSVGRTDTQYF
many,TRBJ2-7,TRBD1,TRBV7-9,TGTGCCAGCAGCCCTAGGGACAGGGTCTACGAGCAGTACTTC,CASSPRDRVYEQYF
many,TRBJ1-2,-,TRBV7-2,TGTGCCAGCAGCTTAGGGGCAGGGGAGGTCTATGGCTACACCTTC,CASSLGAGEVYGYTF
-,TRBJ2-2,-,TRBV20-1,TGCAGTGCTAAGGTGTCAGGGTGGGACACCGGGGAGCTGTTTTTT,CSAKVSGWDTGELFF
many,TRBJ1-1,-,TRBV20-1,TGCAGTGCTAACAGGGACCCGAACACTGAAGCTTTCTTT,CSANRDPNTEAFF
-,TRBJ2-3,-,TRBV6-4,TGTGCCAGCAGTGAGGTGGGGGTGGAGCGGACAGATACGCAGTATTTT,CASSEVGVERTDTQYF
many,TRBJ1-2,-,TRBV20-1,TGCAGTGCTTCTCGGCCGGGGGGCCATGGCTACACCTTC,CSASRPGGHGYTF
many,TRBJ1-2,-,TRBV20-1,TGCAGTGCGACGCCGCCAGGGAACTATGGCTACACCTTC,CSATPPGNYGYTF
many,TRBJ1-1,-,TRBV2,TGTGCCAGCACCCTAGCGGGGCACACTGAAGCTTTCTTT,CASTLAGHTEAFF
many,TRBJ1-4,-,TRBV5-1,TGCGCCAGCAGCTATCGACAGGCAGCAACTAATGAAAAACTGTTTTTT,CASSYRQAATNEKLFF
many,TRBJ2-3,TRBD1,TRBV5-7,TGTGCCAGCAGCTTGCAGGGGGCAAGCACAGATACGCAGTATTTT,CASSLQGASTDTQYF
few,TRBJ2-7,-,TRBV5-1,TGCGCCAGCAGCTTCGGTGGGACCTCTTTCTACGAGCAGTACTTC,CASSFGGTSFYEQYF
many,TRBJ1-1,-,TRBV28,TGTGCCAGCAGTTTGAGAGTAGCTGAAGCTTTCTTT,CASSLRVAEAFF
many,TRBJ2-1,TRBD1,TRBV7-8,TGTGCCAGCAGCGTACCTTGGGGACAGGCCTACAATGAGCAGTTCTTC,CASSVPWGQAYNEQFF
many,TRBJ2-7,TRBD1,TRBV2,TGTGCCAGCAGTGTGGACAGGGGGAGCTACGAGCAGTACTTC,CASSVDRGSYEQYF
many,TRBJ2-3,-,TRBV21-1,TGTGCCAGCAATGCGGATACGCAGTATTTT,CASNADTQYF
few,TRBJ1-2,-,TRBV4-1,TGCGCCAGCAGCCAAGGCGAGGAATATGGCTACACCTTC,CASSQGEEYGYTF
few,TRBJ2-5,TRBD1,TRBV6-5,TGTGCCAGCAGCCGAGTACGGACAGGGACGGAGACCCAGTACTTC,CASSRVRTGTETQYF
many,TRBJ1-1,TRBD1,TRBV7-3,TGTGCCAGCAGCCCCGGACAGGGGGCTAGAACTGAAGCTTTCTTT,CASSPGQGARTEAFF
-,TRBJ2-1,TRBD1,TRBV7-8,TGTGCCAGCAGTTCAGACAGACAGGGCTACAATGAGCAGTTCTTC,CASSSDRQGYNEQFF
many,TRBJ1-4,-,TRBV20-1,TGCAGTGCGGGAGGGGAAAAACTGTTTTTT,CSAGGEKLFF
many,TRBJ2-3,-,TRBV20-1,TGCAGTGCTAGTAGGGGACTAGATACGCAGTATTTT,CSASRGLDTQYF
many,TRBJ2-2,-,TRBV7-3,TGTGCCAGCAGCTACGACAGCACCGGGGAGCTGTTTTTT,CASSYDSTGELFF
many,TRBJ2-5,-,TRBV4-1,TGCGCCAGCAGCCAAGTGTGGTCAGAGACCCAGTACTTC,CASSQVWSETQYF
many,TRBJ2-1,TRBD2,TRBV12-3/TRBV12-4,TGTGCCAGCAGTTTACTACGACTAGCGGGAGGGCAGTTCTTC,CASSLLRLAGGQFF
-,TRBJ2-7,TRBD1,TRBV4-3,TGCGCCAGCAGCCAAACCGGGACAGGGGCCTACGAGCAGTACTTC,CASSQTGTGAYEQYF
many,TRBJ1-2,-,TRBV7-2,TGTGCGGAAGAAGTTAACTATGGCTACACCTTC,CAEEVNYGYTF
many,TRBJ2-3,TRBD2,TRBV15,TGTGCCACCAGTGACCGGGGGGATAGCACAGATACGCAGTATTTT,CATSDRGDSTDTQYF
many,TRBJ2-3,-,TRBV24-1,TGTGCCACCAGTGATTTACAGGGCTTCACAGATACGCAGTATTTT,CATSDLQGFTDTQYF
-,TRBJ1-1,TRBD1,TRBV20-1,TGCAGTGCTAGTAGGGGGCTAGGAGATGAAGCTTTCTTT,CSASRGLGDEAFF
many,TRBJ1-5,TRBD1,TRBV20-1,TGCAGTGCTCAGGGACAGAACAATCAGCCCCAGCATTTT,CSAQGQNNQPQHF
few,TRBJ2-3,-,TRBV5-6,TGTGCCAGCAGGCAGGGATGGAGCACAGATACGCAGTATTTT,CASRQGWSTDTQYF
many,TRBJ2-3,-,TRBV4-1,TGCGCCAGCAGCCAAGTTCTTACACCTAGCACAGATACGCAGTATTTT,CASSQVLTPSTDTQYF
-,TRBJ1-5,-,TRBV5-6,TGTGCCAGCAGCTTGGCCAGTCAGGCTATTTCAATAGACCAGAATTTT,CASSLASQAISIDQNF
few,TRBJ1-4,TRBD1,TRBV3-1,TGTGCCAGCAGCCAAGATAGGCAGGGGGAACTGTTTTTT,CASSQDRQGELFF
-,TRBJ1-1,-,TRBV5-1,TGCGCCAGCAGCGTTGAAGTACACCTGAACACTGAAGCTTTCTTT,CASSVEVHLNTEAFF
few,TRBJ2-7,TRBD1,TRBV29-1,TGCAGCGTTCAACAGGGGGGCCGGGCCGAGCAGTACTTC,CSVQQGGRAEQYF
-,TRBJ2-4,-,TRBV5-1,TGCGCCAGCAGCCCGGACGTAGCCAAAAACATTCAGTACTTC,CASSPDVAKNIQYF
many,TRBJ1-1,-,TRBV4-1,TGCGCCAGCAGCCCCACAGCAGGGGTCCACACTGAAGCTTTCTTT,CASSPTAGVHTEAFF
many,TRBJ1-1,-,TRBV29-1,TGCAGCGTTGAAGGGACCGTGAACACTGAAGCTTTCTTT,CSVEGTVNTEAFF
few,TRBJ2-7,TRBD2,TRBV7-2,TGTGCCAGCAGCTCCGGGACTAGCTCCTACGAGCAGTACTTC,CASSSGTSSYEQYF
many,TRBJ1-1,-,TRBV4-1,TGCGCCAGCAGCCAAGTACATATGAACACTGAAGCTTTCTTT,CASSQVHMNTEAFF